Given below is one TCR beta chain in context. Its antigen is unidentified. CDR1 MGHRA and CDR2 YSYEKL come from the germline V gene. V shed 4 bases and J 7 bases; nucleotides not matched to a gene: 4. The CDR3 runs to 14 residues. PCR primers comprised 60 Vbeta and 13 Jbeta primers. Here immunoSEQ multiplex PCR was the method, and the copy in TCRdb shows in-frame clones only, minus some. In the table there are some 140,000 clones, 70% to 80% of which are singletons. This record belongs to a study of cytomegalovirus exposure and HLA in healthy donors. Background on the study: From HLA-typed donors, an early data release held approximately 85 million unique TCRs. The study's findings and limits: An Asian-associated ancestry cluster reportedly showed fewer N-insertions than the roughly 670-donor mean in a later analysis.

Sequencing was carried out using PBMCs. V usage is TRBV4-1 and J usage is TRBJ1-4; TRBD1 agrees at 9 bases. The sequence was obtained from a man aged 30-40 years in good health and CMV-seronegative. CDR3 residues: CASSLLTGGEKLFF. The CDR3 DNA follows: TGCGCCAGCAGCCTACTGACAGGGGGTGAAAAACTGTTTTTT.